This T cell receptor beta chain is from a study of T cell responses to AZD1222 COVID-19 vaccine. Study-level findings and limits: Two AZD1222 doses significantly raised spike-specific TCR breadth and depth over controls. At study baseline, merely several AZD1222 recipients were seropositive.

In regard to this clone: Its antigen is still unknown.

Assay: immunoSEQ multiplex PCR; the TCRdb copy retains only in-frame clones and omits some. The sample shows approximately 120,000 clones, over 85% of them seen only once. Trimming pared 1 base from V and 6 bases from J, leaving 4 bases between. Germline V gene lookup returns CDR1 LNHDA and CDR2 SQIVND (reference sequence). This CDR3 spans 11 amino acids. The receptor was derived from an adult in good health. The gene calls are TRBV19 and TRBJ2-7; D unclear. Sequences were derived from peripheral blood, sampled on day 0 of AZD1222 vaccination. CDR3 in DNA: TGTGCCAGTAGTATAGGAGGCGAGCAGTACTTC. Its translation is CASSIGGEQYF.